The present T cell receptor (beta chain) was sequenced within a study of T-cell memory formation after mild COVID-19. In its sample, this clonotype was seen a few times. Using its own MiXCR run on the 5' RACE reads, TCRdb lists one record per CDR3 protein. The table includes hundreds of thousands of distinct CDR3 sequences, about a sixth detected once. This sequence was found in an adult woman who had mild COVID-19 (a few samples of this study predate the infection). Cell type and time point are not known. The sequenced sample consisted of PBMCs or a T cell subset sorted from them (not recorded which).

CDR3 bases: TGCGCCAGCAGCCAGACATTTTACGAGCAGTACTTC. Translation: CASSQTFYEQYF. V usage is TRBV5-1 and J usage is TRBJ2-7; no clear D gene. Trimming pared 4 bases from V and 4 bases from J, leaving 9 bases between. This CDR3 has 12 amino acids. The germline V gene encodes CDR1 SGHRS and CDR2 YFSETQ.